This T cell receptor beta chain was captured by sequencing in a study of T cell responses to AZD1222 COVID-19 vaccine. Study-wide results and limits: Seropositive status at baseline applied to only a handful of AZD1222 recipients.

Produced via immunoSEQ multiplex PCR; TCRdb's table is partial and in-frame only. Among roughly 49,000 clones listed, about 87% were seen once. Combined were second doses at about 4 or about 12 weeks. V gave up 3 bases and J gave up 4 bases, with 18 bases separating them. This CDR3 region has 16 residues. CDR1 MNHNS and CDR2 SASEGT come from the germline V gene. To note about this clone: The antigen remains undetermined.

The sequencing used peripheral blood, collected 28 days after the second AZD1222 dose. This clonotype originated in an adult who received the AZD1222 COVID-19 vaccine. This chain connects TRBV6-1 to TRBJ1-1, with D tentatively TRBD1 (5 bases). The CDR3 loop reads CASSEMGRPGGTEAFF. CDR3 DNA sequence: TGTGCCAGCAGTGAGATGGGCAGGCCTGGGGGCACTGAAGCTTTCTTT.